This T cell receptor beta chain was documented in a study of blood T cell repertoires in COVID-19. For the study at large: From T cells, B-cell-depleted T cells, or PBMCs came the material, which was cDNA or gDNA.

Original methodology: How many nucleated cells were present was estimated from reference gene primer amplification. Here immunoSEQ multiplex PCR was the method, and the copy in TCRdb shows in-frame clones only, minus some. V, J and clone size are those of that table, while D and trimming were read from the DNA. The sample lists roughly 150,000 clones; 70% to 80% were seen once. A Seattle source enrolled patients during active infection and followed them longitudinally. This CDR3 spans 15 amino acids. V gave up 0 bases and J gave up 1 base, with 7 bases separating them. The germline V gene encodes CDR1 SGDLS and CDR2 YYNGEE.

V is TRBV9 and J is TRBJ2-2; D possibly corresponds to TRBD2 (6 bases). This receptor was obtained from a woman in her sixties with COVID-19, enrolled during active disease. The sample consisted of peripheral blood. CDR3 sequence (DNA): TGTGCCAGCAGCGTAGGGGGAGGGAACACCGGGGAGCTGTTTTTT. Amino acids: CASSVGGGNTGELFF.